These 25 T cell receptor beta chains share one sample of origin, sequenced in a study of regulatory T cells in long-lasting Graves disease. Time point indicated: newly diagnosed GD, antithyroid drugs for less than 3 months. From RNA extracted from PBMCs, the TCR library was made. For TCR beta, libraries came from iRepertoire HTBI primers and Arm-PCR of CDR3 regions. TCRdb called the multiplex PCR reads again in MiXCR, with one record for every CDR3 protein. The sample has around 450,000 distinct CDR3 sequences, 15% seen once. The same data also went into a second study, on T cells in Graves' hyperthyroidism and ophthalmopathy.

The specimen was peripheral blood mononuclear cells (PBMCs), collected at new diagnosis, from a patient treated with antithyroid drugs. The receptors stem from a woman aged 40 to 49 with Graves disease.

The CDR3 nucleotides are TGTGCCAGCAGTAGGGCCAGCTACGAGCAGTACTTC. Encoded protein: CASSRASYEQYF. V gene TRBV2 combines with J gene TRBJ2-7; D is unclear. The CDR3 runs 12 residues. From germline, CDR1 is SNHLY and CDR2 FYNNEI. With 5 bases removed from V and 3 bases from J, the gap between germline ends came to 8 bases.

This clonotype was detected ten times or more. This chain connects TRBV28 to TRBJ2-1; D possibly corresponds to TRBD2 (6 bases). The CDR3 is 16 residues long. V gave up 5 bases and J gave up 4 bases, with 18 bases separating them. Germline CDR1 is MDHEN and CDR2 is SYDVKM. The CDR3 is CASSPKWLAKYNEQFF. The CDR3 DNA follows: TGTGCCAGCAGTCCCAAGTGGCTAGCGAAGTACAATGAGCAGTTCTTC.

This clonotype was seen at least ten times. The chain joins TRBV10-3 to TRBJ2-7; D is perhaps TRBD1 (6 bases). CDR1 and CDR2 from the germline V gene are ENHRY and SYGVKD. Trimming shortened V by 3 bases and J by 3 bases, and 18 bases separated the two germline ends. The length of the CDR3 is 16 residues. CDR3 coding DNA: TGTGCCATCAGTGACCCAGGTGTAGGACAGAACTACGAGCAGTACTTC. The encoded protein is CAISDPGVGQNYEQYF.

The table lists this clonotype with many counts. This sequence joins TRBV20-1 and TRBJ2-7; 9 nucleotides agree with TRBD1. V lost 6 bases and J lost 3; bases outside the gene matches: 6. The CDR3 extends over 13 amino acids. Looked up from germline, CDR1 is DFQATT and CDR2 is SNEGSKA (reference sequence). For the CDR3, the DNA is TGCAGTGCGATCCGGGACAGGGACTACGAGCAGTACTTC. Translated, it gives CSAIRDRDYEQYF.

J is TRBJ1-5 and V is TRBV27; unclear D gene. The CDR3 is 13 amino acids. Per the germline V gene, CDR1 is MNHEY and CDR2 is SMNVEV (reference sequence). With 6 bases removed from V and 7 bases from J, the gap between germline ends came to 13 bases. CDR3 sequence (DNA): TGTGCCAGCAGCTCAGGTAACGGGCAGCCCCAGCATTTT. It yields the protein CASSSGNGQPQHF.

The J gene is TRBJ2-1, the V gene TRBV28, with D possibly matching TRBD2 (5 bases). Trimming stripped 2 bases from V and 1 base from J, with 9 bases between. Germline CDR1 and CDR2: MDHEN and SYDVKM. The CDR3 has 15 residues. CDR3: CASSLEGKSYNEQFF. Written as DNA, the CDR3 is TGTGCCAGCAGTTTAGAGGGAAAATCCTACAATGAGCAGTTCTTC.

This clonotype was detected ten times or more. The CDR3 DNA follows: TGTGCCTGGAGTGTACAAGGGGGGGGCAATGAAAAACTGTTTTTT. Its protein is CAWSVQGGGNEKLFF. J is TRBJ1-4 and V is TRBV30, with D tentatively TRBD1 (6 bases). Trimming left V 0 bases short and J 5 bases short, with 13 bases between. In germline, CDR1 is GTSNPN, CDR2 SVGIG (reference sequence). This CDR3 is built from 15 residues.

This clonotype was detected many times. This sequence joins TRBV19 and TRBJ1-5, with D unclear. CDR3 size: 12 residues. V was trimmed by 5 bases and J by 5 bases, leaving 7 bases between them. Germline lookup yields CDR1 LNHDA and CDR2 SQIVND (reference sequence). This CDR3 reads CASSLSYQPQHF. The DNA of the CDR3 is TGTGCCAGTAGTCTCTCCTATCAGCCCCAGCATTTT.

The table lists this clonotype with many counts. The V call is TRBV12-3 or TRBV12-4, the J call TRBJ2-1; D perhaps matches TRBD2 (5 bases). This CDR3 is built from 15 residues. V shed 6 bases and J shed 0 bases, with 12 bases lying between them. The CDR3 DNA sequence: TGTGCCAGCAGCCGGGGTTCTACCTCCTACAATGAGCAGTTCTTC. Amino acids: CASSRGSTSYNEQFF.

This clonotype was counted many times. The chain carries TRBV7-9 and TRBJ2-1; D is uncertain. The CDR3 consists of 15 residues. Germline-derived CDR1 and CDR2 are SEHNR and FQNEAQ (reference sequence). V lost 5 bases and J lost 0, with 11 bases in between. CDR3 sequence: CASSEGLSSYNEQFF. CDR3 in DNA: TGTGCCAGCAGCGAAGGCCTGAGCTCCTACAATGAGCAGTTCTTC.

The table lists this clonotype with a few counts. V and J are TRBV12-3 or TRBV12-4 and TRBJ2-3; 7 bases match TRBD2. There are 16 residues in the CDR3. The junction had 10 bases not matched to a gene; V was cut back by 4 bases and J by 3 bases. The CDR3 bases are TGTGCCAGCAGTTACCGGCGGGTGGGAGGGACAGATACGCAGTATTTT. Its protein product is CASSYRRVGGTDTQYF.

Remarks on this clonotype: Possible read error: a much larger clone is one base away. The V gene is TRBV29-1, the J gene TRBJ1-2; 10 bases are a match to TRBD1. The V segment lost 4 bases and the J segment 9 bases; nucleotides outside the gene matches: 8. Germline-derived CDR1 and CDR2 are SQVTM and ANQGSEA. The CDR3 loop spans 13 amino acids. Written as DNA, the CDR3 is TGCAGCGTTGCGACAGGGGGCGCGGATCGCTACACCTTC. It specifies CSVATGGADRYTF.

This clonotype was detected ten times or more. The chain is built from TRBV11-3 and TRBJ2-3; 7 nucleotides line up with TRBD2. This CDR3 has 15 residues. Germline V CDR1 and CDR2: SGHNT, YENEEA. The ends lost 5 bases at V and 3 bases at J; junction bases unmatched: 8. DNA of the CDR3: TGTGCCAGCAGCAAGCCCCCGGGACTAACAGATACGCAGTATTTT. Encoded protein: CASSKPPGLTDTQYF.

The gene calls are TRBV4-2 and TRBJ2-7, with D possibly called TRBD1 or TRBD2 (5 bases each). V was shortened by 0 bases and J by 5 bases, with 17 bases between the two germline ends. CDR1 LGHNA and CDR2 YNFKEQ come from the germline V gene. The CDR3 sequence is 16 residues long. The DNA for the CDR3 is TGTGCCAGCAGCCAAGACCAAGGGACGGCTACGGACGAGCAGTACTTC. Residues: CASSQDQGTATDEQYF.

The chain couples TRBV29-1 to TRBJ1-2, with D maybe TRBD1 (6 bases). The length of the CDR3 is 16 residues. V was cut by 0 bases and J by 3 bases, with 17 bases left in between. CDR1 is SQVTM and CDR2 is ANQGSEA in the germline V gene. CDR3: CSVEEFVGGGDYGYTF. Here the CDR3 DNA reads TGCAGCGTTGAAGAGTTCGTAGGTGGGGGCGACTATGGCTACACCTTC.

This clonotype was seen only a few times. This chain links TRBV5-1 with TRBJ2-2, with D tentatively TRBD2 (6 bases). Trimming took off 1 base at V and 2 bases at J, with 9 bases between the two ends. Germline lookup yields CDR1 SGHRS and CDR2 YFSETQ. This CDR3 spans 15 amino acids. CDR3 DNA: TGCGCCAGCAGCTTGACTAGCAAAAACACCGGGGAGCTGTTTTTT. Encoded protein: CASSLTSKNTGELFF.

This clonotype was counted many times. The rearrangement uses TRBV12-3 or TRBV12-4 and TRBJ1-1; D gene unclear. The CDR3 length is 15 residues. Deletions cut 3 bases from V and 2 bases from J, with 13 bases between. For the CDR3, the DNA is TGTGCCAGCAGTTTTCCCACAAGGCCAAACACTGAAGCTTTCTTT. It yields the protein CASSFPTRPNTEAFF.

V is TRBV7-2 and J is TRBJ2-7; possible D gene TRBD2, 6 bases. CDR1 is SGHTA and CDR2 is FQGNSA in the germline V gene. V was cut by 2 bases and J by 6 bases, with 8 bases left in between. This CDR3 has 12 amino acids. CDR3 protein: CASSLMGGEQYF. CDR3 nucleotide sequence: TGTGCCAGCAGCTTAATGGGGGGCGAGCAGTACTTC. The full variable domain, completed using reference TRBV7-2 and TRBJ2-7, is GAGVSQSPSNKVTEKGKDVELRCDPISGHTALYWYRQSLGQGLEFLIYFQGNSAPDKSGLPSDRFSAERTGGSVSTLTIQRTQQEDSAVYLCASSLMGGEQYFGPGTRLTVT.

The rearrangement uses TRBV11-3 and TRBJ2-3; TRBD2 matches 7 bases. Unmatched junction bases numbered 10, after V lost 0 bases and J lost 4 bases. CDR1 and CDR2 (germline): SGHNT, YENEEA. The CDR3 is 17 residues long. CDR3 in DNA: TGTGCCAGCAGCTTAGATATTGGCGGGAGAAGGTCAGATACGCAGTATTTT. This gives the protein CASSLDIGGRRSDTQYF.

In this sample, this clonotype turned up many times. The V gene is TRBV18, the J gene TRBJ2-1; D unresolved. Germline CDR1 reads KGHSH; CDR2 reads LQKENI. Trimming took off 2 bases at V and 4 bases at J, with 12 bases between the two ends. This CDR3 contains 15 residues. The CDR3 here is CASSPRTSLYNEQFF. CDR3 bases: TGTGCCAGCTCACCAAGGACGTCCCTATACAATGAGCAGTTCTTC.

Many counts were recorded for this clonotype. This rearrangement joins TRBV5-6 to TRBJ2-2; no firm D call. The germline V gene has CDR1 SGHDT and CDR2 YYEEEE. Trimming removed 0 bases from V and 1 base from J, with 4 bases in between. The CDR3 runs 14 residues. The CDR3 coding sequence is TGTGCCAGCAGCTTGGACGGGAACACCGGGGAGCTGTTTTTT. This gives the protein CASSLDGNTGELFF.

This clonotype was recorded at least ten times. The V and J genes are TRBV9 and TRBJ2-2; maybe TRBD1 (6 bases). The CDR3 is 15 amino acids. V lost 4 bases, J lost 3 bases, and 13 bases lay in between. CDR1 is SGDLS and CDR2 is YYNGEE in the germline V gene. For the CDR3, the DNA is TGTGCCAGCAGCAAAGACAGGAGACACACCGGGGAGCTGTTTTTT. Translation: CASSKDRRHTGELFF.

The genes are TRBV6-1 and TRBJ1-1, with TRBD1 matching over 9 bases. The CDR3 is made up of 16 amino acids. Germline values: CDR1 MNHNS, CDR2 SASEGT. After removal of 6 bases from V and 4 bases from J, the junction contained 12 bases not matched to a gene. The CDR3 sequence is CASREGTGLFGTEAFF. In DNA form, the CDR3 reads TGTGCCAGCAGAGAGGGGACAGGGTTGTTCGGCACTGAAGCTTTCTTT.

This clonotype was observed at least ten times. The V gene is TRBV13, the J gene TRBJ2-7, with 10 nucleotides matching TRBD1. Germline V gives CDR1 PRHDT, CDR2 FYEKMQ (reference sequence). V lost 5 bases and J lost 6; bases outside the gene matches: 10. The CDR3 consists of 15 residues. CDR3: CASSDPGDRGLEQYF. The CDR3 DNA is TGTGCCAGCAGCGATCCTGGAGACAGGGGGCTCGAGCAGTACTTC.

This clonotype has more than one count but fewer than ten. The chain links TRBV20-1 to TRBJ1-4; TRBD1 matches at 8 bases. V trimming: 6 bases; J trimming: 0 bases; junction bases outside the gene matches: 3. Germline CDR1 and CDR2: DFQATT and SNEGSKA (reference sequence). The length of the CDR3 is 14 residues. DNA for the CDR3: TGCAGTGCACCGACAGGGGCAACTAATGAAAAACTGTTTTTT. It specifies CSAPTGATNEKLFF.